This T cell receptor (beta chain) comes out of a study of T cells in Graves' hyperthyroidism and ophthalmopathy. General study points: Clonotypes that were expanded in thyroid above 0.001 mostly appeared in blood too. Progression to ophthalmopathy was predicted a median of approximately 6.4 months early.

The CDR3 is 16 amino acids. Trimming removed 3 bases from V and 8 bases from J, with 22 bases in between. Germline CDR1 and CDR2: MGHRA and YSYEKL. Exclusion criteria comprised uncontrolled infection, other autoimmune disease, pregnancy or lactation. The investigators amplified TCR beta CDR3 regions from RNA transcripts. The primer set for the first-round RT-PCR of the TCR CDR3 was HTBI. TCRdb reprocessed the multiplex PCR reads via MiXCR and lists one record per CDR3 protein. The sample lists about 510,000 distinct CDR3 sequences, over 35% occurring once. About this clonotype itself: Its antigen is currently unknown.

The sample taken for sequencing was peripheral blood or thyroid tissue (not recorded which). This clonotype was obtained from an adult woman with Graves' disease, either hyperthyroidism or ophthalmopathy (not recorded which). J is TRBJ1-2 and V is TRBV4-1; D gene uncertain. CDR3 nucleotide sequence: TGCGCCAGCAGCCAGGTGCGCCGGACGGCTGCTATCGGCTACACCTTC. It translates to CASSQVRRTAAIGYTF.